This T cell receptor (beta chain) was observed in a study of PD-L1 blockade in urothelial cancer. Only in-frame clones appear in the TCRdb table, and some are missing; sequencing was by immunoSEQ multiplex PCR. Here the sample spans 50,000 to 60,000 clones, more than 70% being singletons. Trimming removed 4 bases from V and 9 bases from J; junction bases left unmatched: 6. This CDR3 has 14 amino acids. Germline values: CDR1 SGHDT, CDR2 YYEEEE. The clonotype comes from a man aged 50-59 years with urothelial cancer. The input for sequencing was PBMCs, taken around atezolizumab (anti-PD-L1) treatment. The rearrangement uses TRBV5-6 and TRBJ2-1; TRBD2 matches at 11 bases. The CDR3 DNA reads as TGTGCCAGCAGCCGTGGACTAGCGGGTGTTGAGCAGTTCTTC. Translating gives CASSRGLAGVEQFF. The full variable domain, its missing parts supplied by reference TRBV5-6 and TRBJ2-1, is DAGVTQSPTHLIKTRGQQVTLRCSPKSGHDTVSWYQQALGQGPQFIFQYYEEEERQRGNFPDRFSGHQFPNYSSELNVNALLLGDSALYLCASSRGLAGVEQFFGPGTRLTVL.